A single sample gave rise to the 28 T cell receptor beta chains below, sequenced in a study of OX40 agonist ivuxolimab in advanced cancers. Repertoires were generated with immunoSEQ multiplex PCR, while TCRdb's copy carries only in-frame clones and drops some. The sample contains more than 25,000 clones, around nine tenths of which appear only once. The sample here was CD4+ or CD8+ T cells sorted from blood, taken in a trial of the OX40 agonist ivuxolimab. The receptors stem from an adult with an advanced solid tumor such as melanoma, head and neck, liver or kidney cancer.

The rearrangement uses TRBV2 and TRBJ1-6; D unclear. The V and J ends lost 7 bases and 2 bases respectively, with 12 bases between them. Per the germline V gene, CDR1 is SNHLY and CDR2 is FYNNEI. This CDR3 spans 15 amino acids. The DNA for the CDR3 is TGTGCCAGCACCTCCGGTGGGACCTATAATTCACCCCTCCACTTT. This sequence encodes CASTSGGTYNSPLHF.

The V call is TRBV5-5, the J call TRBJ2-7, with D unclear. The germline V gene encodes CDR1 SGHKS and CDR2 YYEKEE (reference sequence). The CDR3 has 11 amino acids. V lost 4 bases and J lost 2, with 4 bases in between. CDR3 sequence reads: CASSPAYEQYF. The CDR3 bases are TGTGCCAGCAGCCCCGCCTACGAGCAGTACTTC. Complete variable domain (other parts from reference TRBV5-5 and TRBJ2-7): DAGVTQSPTHLIKTRGQQVTLRCSPISGHKSVSWYQQVLGQGPQFIFQYYEKEERGRGNFPDRFSARQFPNYSSELNVNALLLGDSALYLCASSPAYEQYFGPGTRLTVT.

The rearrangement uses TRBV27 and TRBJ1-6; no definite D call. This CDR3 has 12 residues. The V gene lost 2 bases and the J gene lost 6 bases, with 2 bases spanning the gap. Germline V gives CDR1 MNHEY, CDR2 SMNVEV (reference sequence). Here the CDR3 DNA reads TGTGCCAGCAGTTTAGCTAATTCACCCCTCCACTTT. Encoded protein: CASSLANSPLHF.

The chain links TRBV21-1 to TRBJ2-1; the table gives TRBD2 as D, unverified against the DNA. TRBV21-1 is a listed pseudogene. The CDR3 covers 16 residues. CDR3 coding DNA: TGTGCCAGCAGCAAAGGCGGGAGGAGCTCCTACAATGAGCAGTTCTTC. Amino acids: CASSKGGRSSYNEQFF.

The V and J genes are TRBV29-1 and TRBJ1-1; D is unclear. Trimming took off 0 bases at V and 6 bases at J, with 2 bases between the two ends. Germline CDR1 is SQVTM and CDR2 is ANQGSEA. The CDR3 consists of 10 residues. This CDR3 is CSVEDSEAFF. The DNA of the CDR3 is TGCAGCGTTGAAGATTCTGAAGCTTTCTTT.

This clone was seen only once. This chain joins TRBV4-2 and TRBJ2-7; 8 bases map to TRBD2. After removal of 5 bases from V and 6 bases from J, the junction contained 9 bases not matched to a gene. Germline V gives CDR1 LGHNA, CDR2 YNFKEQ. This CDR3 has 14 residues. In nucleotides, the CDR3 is TGTGCCAGCAGCTTTAGCGGGGCCCAAGCCGAGCAGTACTTC. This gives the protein CASSFSGAQAEQYF.

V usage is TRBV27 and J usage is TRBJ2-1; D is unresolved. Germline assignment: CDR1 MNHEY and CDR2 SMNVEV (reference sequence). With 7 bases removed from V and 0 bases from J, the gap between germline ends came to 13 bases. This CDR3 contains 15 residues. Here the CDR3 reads CASTHTAISYNEQFF. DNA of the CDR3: TGTGCCAGCACTCACACAGCGATCTCCTACAATGAGCAGTTCTTC.

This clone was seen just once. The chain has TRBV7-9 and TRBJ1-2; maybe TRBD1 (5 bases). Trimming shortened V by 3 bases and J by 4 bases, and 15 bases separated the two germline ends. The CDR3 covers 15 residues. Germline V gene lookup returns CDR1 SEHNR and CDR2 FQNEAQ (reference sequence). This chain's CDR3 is CASSFAAGRSYGYTF. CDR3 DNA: TGTGCCAGCAGCTTCGCCGCGGGACGGAGCTATGGCTACACCTTC.

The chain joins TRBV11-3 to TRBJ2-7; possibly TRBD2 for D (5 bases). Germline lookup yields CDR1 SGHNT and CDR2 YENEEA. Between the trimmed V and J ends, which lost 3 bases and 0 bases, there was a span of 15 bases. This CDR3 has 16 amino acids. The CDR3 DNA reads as TGTGCCAGCAGCTTTTATCAAGGACTCGACTCCTACGAGCAGTACTTC. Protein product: CASSFYQGLDSYEQYF.

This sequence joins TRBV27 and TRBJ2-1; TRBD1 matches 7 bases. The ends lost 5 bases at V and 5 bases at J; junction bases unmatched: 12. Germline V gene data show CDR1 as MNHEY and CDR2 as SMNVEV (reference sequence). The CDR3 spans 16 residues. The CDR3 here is CASSIKGQRRNNEQFF. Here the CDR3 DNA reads TGTGCCAGCAGTATTAAGGGACAGAGAAGAAACAATGAGCAGTTCTTC.

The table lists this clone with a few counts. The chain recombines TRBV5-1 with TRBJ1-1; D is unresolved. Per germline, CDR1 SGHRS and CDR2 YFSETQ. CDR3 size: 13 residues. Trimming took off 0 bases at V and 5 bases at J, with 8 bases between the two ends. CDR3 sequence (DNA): TGCGCCAGCAGCTTGGCCAGCGGGACTGAAGCTTTCTTT. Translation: CASSLASGTEAFF.

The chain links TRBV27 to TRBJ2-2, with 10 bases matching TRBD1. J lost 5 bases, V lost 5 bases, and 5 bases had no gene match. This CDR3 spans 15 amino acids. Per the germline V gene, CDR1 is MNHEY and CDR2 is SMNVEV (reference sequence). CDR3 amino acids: CASSPPGQGTGELFF. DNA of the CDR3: TGTGCCAGCAGTCCGCCGGGACAGGGGACCGGGGAGCTGTTTTTT.

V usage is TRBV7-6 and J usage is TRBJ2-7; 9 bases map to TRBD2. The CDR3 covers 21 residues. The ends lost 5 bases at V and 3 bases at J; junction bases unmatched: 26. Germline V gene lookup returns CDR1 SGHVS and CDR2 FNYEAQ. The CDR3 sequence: CASSRIHWTSEAIPQGYEQYF. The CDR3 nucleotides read TGTGCCAGCAGCCGAATACATTGGACTAGCGAGGCTATCCCCCAGGGCTACGAGCAGTACTTC.

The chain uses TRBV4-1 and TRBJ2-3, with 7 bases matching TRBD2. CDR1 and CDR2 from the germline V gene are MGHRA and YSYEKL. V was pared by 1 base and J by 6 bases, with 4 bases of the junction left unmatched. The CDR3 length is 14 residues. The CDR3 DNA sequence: TGCGCCAGCAGCCAAGTGGGGGGGACGGATACGCAGTATTTT. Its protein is CASSQVGGTDTQYF.

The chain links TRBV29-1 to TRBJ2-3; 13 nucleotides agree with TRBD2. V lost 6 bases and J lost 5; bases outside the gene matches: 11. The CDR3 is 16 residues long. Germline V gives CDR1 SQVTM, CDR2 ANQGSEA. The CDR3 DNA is TGCAGCGTAACTAGCGGGAGGGAGGGGGTTGGAGATACGCAGTATTTT. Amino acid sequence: CSVTSGREGVGDTQYF.

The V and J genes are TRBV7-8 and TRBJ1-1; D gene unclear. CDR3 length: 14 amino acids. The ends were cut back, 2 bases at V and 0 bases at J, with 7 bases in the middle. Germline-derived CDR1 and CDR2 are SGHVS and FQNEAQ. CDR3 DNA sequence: TGTGCCAGCAGCTTACAGAAATTGAACACTGAAGCTTTCTTT. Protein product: CASSLQKLNTEAFF.

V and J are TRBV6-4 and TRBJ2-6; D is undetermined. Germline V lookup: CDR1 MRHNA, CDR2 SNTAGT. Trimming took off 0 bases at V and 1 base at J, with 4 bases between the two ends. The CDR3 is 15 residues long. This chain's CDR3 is CASSDSRSGANVLTF. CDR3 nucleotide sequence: TGTGCCAGCAGTGACTCCAGGTCTGGGGCCAACGTCCTGACTTTC.

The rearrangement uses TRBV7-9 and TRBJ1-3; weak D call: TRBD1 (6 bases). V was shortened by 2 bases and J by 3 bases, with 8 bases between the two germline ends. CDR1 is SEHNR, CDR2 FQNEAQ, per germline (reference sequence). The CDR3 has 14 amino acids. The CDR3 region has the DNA TGTGCCAGCAGCTTAAAACAGGGTGGAAACACCATATATTTT. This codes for CASSLKQGGNTIYF.

The CDR3 DNA follows: TGTGCCAGCAGTGGGCGGGGACTAGCGGGATACGAGCAGTACTTC. It specifies CASSGRGLAGYEQYF. The chain recombines TRBV6-5 with TRBJ2-7; 13 bases are a match to TRBD2. V was clipped by 5 bases and J by 4 bases; unmatched bases: 5. The germline gives CDR1 MNHEY, CDR2 SVGAGI. This CDR3 is 15 amino acids long.

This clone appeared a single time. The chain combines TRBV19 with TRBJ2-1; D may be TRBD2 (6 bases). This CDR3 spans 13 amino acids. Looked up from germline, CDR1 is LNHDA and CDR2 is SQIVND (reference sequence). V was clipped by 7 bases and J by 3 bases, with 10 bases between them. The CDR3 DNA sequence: TGTGCCAGTACCATCGGGAGCTACAATGAGCAGTTCTTC. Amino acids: CASTIGSYNEQFF.

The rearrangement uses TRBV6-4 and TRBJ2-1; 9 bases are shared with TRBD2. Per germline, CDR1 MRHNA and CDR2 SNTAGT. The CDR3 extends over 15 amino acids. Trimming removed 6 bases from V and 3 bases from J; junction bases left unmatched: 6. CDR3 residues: CASRRAGGDYNEQFF. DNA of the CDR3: TGTGCCAGCAGAAGAGCGGGGGGCGACTACAATGAGCAGTTCTTC.

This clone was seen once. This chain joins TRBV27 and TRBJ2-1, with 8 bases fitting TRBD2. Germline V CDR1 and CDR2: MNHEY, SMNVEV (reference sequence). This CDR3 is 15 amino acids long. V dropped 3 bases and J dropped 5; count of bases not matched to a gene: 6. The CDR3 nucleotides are TGTGCCAGCAGTTTCGGGCGGGGGGCCCACAATGAGCAGTTCTTC. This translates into CASSFGRGAHNEQFF.

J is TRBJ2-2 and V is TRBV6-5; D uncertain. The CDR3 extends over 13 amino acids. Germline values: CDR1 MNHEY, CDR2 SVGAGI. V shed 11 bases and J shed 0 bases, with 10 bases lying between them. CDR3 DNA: TGTGCCCACGAACCAACGAACACCGGGGAGCTGTTTTTT. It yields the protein CAHEPTNTGELFF.

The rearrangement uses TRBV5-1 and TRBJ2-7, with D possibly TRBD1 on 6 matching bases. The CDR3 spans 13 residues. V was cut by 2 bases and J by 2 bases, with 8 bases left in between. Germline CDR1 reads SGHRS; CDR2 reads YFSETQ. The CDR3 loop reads CASSFAGAYEQYF. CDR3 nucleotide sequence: TGCGCCAGCAGCTTTGCAGGGGCCTACGAGCAGTACTTC.

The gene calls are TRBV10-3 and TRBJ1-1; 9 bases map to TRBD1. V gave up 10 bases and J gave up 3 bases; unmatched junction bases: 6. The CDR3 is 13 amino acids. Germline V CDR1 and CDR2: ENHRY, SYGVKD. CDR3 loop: CASRDRVDTEAFF. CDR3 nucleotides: TGTGCCAGCCGGGACAGGGTGGACACTGAAGCTTTCTTT.

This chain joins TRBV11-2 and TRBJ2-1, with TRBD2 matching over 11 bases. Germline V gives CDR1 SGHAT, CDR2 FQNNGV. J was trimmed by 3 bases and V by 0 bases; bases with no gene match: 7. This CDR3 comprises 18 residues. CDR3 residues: CASSLDHSGRARYNEQFF. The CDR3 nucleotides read TGTGCCAGCAGCTTAGATCATAGCGGGAGGGCCCGCTACAATGAGCAGTTCTTC. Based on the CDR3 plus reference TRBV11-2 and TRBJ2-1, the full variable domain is EAGVAQSPRYKIIEKRQSVAFWCNPISGHATLYWYQQILGQGPKLLIQFQNNGVVDDSQLPKDRFSAERLKGVDSTLKIQPAKLEDSAVYLCASSLDHSGRARYNEQFFGPGTRLTVL.

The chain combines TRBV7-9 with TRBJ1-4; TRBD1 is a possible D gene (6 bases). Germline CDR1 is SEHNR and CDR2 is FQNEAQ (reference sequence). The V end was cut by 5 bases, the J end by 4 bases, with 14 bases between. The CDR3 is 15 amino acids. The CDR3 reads CASSRPGGYNEKLFF. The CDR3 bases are TGTGCCAGCAGCCGCCCCGGGGGCTATAATGAAAAACTGTTTTTT.

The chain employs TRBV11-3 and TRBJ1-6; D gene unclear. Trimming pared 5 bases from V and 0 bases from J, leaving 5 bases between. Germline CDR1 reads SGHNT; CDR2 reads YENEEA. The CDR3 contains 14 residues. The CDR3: CASSLSSYNSPLHF. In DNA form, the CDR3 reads TGTGCCAGCAGCCTAAGCTCCTATAATTCACCCCTCCACTTT. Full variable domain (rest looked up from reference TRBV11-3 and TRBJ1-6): EAGVVQSPRYKIIEKKQPVAFWCNPISGHNTLYWYLQNLGQGPELLIRYENEEAVDDSQLPKDRFSAERLKGVDSTLKIQPAELGDSAVYLCASSLSSYNSPLHFGNGTRLTVT.